This T cell receptor (beta chain) was observed in a study of cytomegalovirus exposure and HLA in healthy donors. Study-level results: DRB1 had the most TCR associations and HLA-C the fewest, a later analysis found, with rates varying by HLA locus. Donor immune exposure was known only as CMV serostatus. Later, an analysis found that common viral pathogens appeared to be linked with several of the most significant clusters.

PCR was performed using 60 Vbeta and 13 Jbeta primers. Produced via immunoSEQ multiplex PCR; TCRdb's table is partial and in-frame only. The profile shows approximately 190,000 clones, approximately 80% of them singletons. As concerns this clone: Its antigen is undetermined.

The V and J ends lost 8 bases and 5 bases respectively, with 18 bases between them. The CDR3 length is 15 residues. CDR1 and CDR2 from the germline V gene are MNHEY and SVGAGI. The specimen sequenced was PBMCs. The TCR sequence derives from a man aged 35 to 55 in good health and CMV-seropositive. This sequence joins TRBV6-5 and TRBJ2-2; D is possibly TRBD2 (5 bases). CDR3 in DNA: TGTGCCAGCCTACCGGGCCGGGGTTTGACCGGGGAGCTGTTTTTT. Translated: CASLPGRGLTGELFF.